A selection of T cell receptor beta chains follows, all from one sample in a study of T cell changes during pregnancy in multiple sclerosis. Here immunoSEQ multiplex PCR was the method, and the copy in TCRdb shows in-frame clones only, minus some. The data contain 30,000 to 45,000 clones, approximately 94% of them singletons. Sequenced here: peripheral blood, sampled before pregnancy. The source of these receptors is a female donor with multiple sclerosis, enrolled in a pregnancy study. The CDR3 runs from the conserved cysteine through the conserved F or W. Each record gives: CDR3 protein, CDR3 DNA, clone size, D gene, V gene, J gene. D genes are given only for firm matches. The size of a clone is reported for some rows only, either as once, few or many, or as a class for expanded clones.

CASSFGQGVNYEQYF	TGTGCCAGCAGCTTCGGACAGGGGGTCAACTACGAGCAGTACTTC	-	TRBD1	TRBV7-2	TRBJ2-7
CASSIGAGGDNEQFF	TGTGCCAGTAGTATAGGAGCGGGAGGGGACAATGAGCAGTTCTTC	-	TRBD2	TRBV19	TRBJ2-1
CASSLSGWGGALSKNIQYF	TGTGCCAGCAGTTTATCGGGTTGGGGGGGAGCGTTATCCAAAAACATTCAGTACTTC	-	TRBD2	TRBV28	TRBJ2-4
CAWSRGKVEAFF	TGTGCCTGGAGTAGGGGAAAGGTGGAAGCTTTCTTT	-	-	TRBV30	TRBJ1-1
CASSLRPKVQAYAGGNTIYF	TGTGCCAGCAGCTTACGACCCAAGGTTCAAGCTTACGCAGGGGGAAACACCATATATTTT	-	-	TRBV13	TRBJ1-3
CASKGSSFTDTQYF	TGTGCCAGCAAAGGGAGTAGCTTCACAGATACGCAGTATTTT	once	-	TRBV5-4	TRBJ2-3
CAISESKRDGYTF	TGTGCCATCAGTGAGTCGAAACGGGATGGCTACACCTTC	-	-	TRBV10-3	TRBJ1-2
CASSDSAGAADTQYF	TGTGCCAGCAGTGACTCCGCGGGGGCGGCAGATACGCAGTATTTT	-	-	TRBV6-4	TRBJ2-3
CASSTGQTYQETQYF	TGTGCCAGCAGTACGGGACAGACGTACCAAGAGACCCAGTACTTC	-	TRBD1	TRBV28	TRBJ2-5
CASRRDRTMNTEAFF	TGTGCCAGTAGGCGGGACAGGACGATGAACACTGAAGCTTTCTTT	-	TRBD1	TRBV19	TRBJ1-1
CSAAQGATNEKLFF	TGCAGCGCCGCGCAGGGGGCCACTAATGAAAAACTGTTTTTT	-	TRBD1	TRBV29-1	TRBJ1-4